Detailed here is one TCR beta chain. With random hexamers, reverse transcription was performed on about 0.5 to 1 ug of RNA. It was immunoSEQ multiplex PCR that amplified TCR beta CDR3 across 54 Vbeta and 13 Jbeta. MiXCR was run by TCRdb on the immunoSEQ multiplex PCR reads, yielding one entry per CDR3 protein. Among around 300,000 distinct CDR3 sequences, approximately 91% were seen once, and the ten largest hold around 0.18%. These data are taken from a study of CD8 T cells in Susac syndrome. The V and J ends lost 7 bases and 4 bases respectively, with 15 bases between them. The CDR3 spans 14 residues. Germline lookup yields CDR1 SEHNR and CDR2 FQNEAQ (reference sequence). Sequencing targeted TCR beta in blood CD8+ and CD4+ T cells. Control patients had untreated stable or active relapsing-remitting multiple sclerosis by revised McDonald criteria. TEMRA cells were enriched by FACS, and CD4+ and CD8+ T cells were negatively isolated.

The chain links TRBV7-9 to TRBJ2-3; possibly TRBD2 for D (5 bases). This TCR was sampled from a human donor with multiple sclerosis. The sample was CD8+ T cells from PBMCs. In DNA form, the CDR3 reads TGTGCCAGCACCGGACCTCCCGGGGCAGATACGCAGTATTTT. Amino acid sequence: CASTGPPGADTQYF.